This T cell receptor beta chain was retrieved from a study of blood T cell repertoires in COVID-19. Whole-study context: COVID-19 samples from acute and convalescent phases originated in the United States, Italy and Spain.

Clones were sequenced by immunoSEQ multiplex PCR, and TCRdb holds only the in-frame ones, with some missing. In the table there are 65,000 to 75,000 clones, about 91% of which are singletons. The sequence came from a human donor with active COVID-19. The donor label of this sample is uncertain. Input material: peripheral blood.

The CDR3: CASIAPGSGGITGELFF. For the CDR3, the DNA is TGTGCCAGCATTGCCCCCGGCAGCGGGGGTATCACCGGGGAGCTGTTTTTT. This chain uses TRBV28 with TRBJ2-2; 8 bases fit TRBD2. Germline values: CDR1 MDHEN, CDR2 SYDVKM. Trimming at V came to 7 bases and at J to 4 bases, leaving 14 bases not matched to a gene. The CDR3 loop spans 17 amino acids.